This T cell receptor (beta chain) was identified in a study of T cells in Graves' hyperthyroidism and ophthalmopathy. V lost 2 bases, J lost 8 bases, and 16 bases lay in between. The CDR3 is 15 amino acids. CDR1 is MDHEN, CDR2 SYDVKM, per germline. RNA transcripts were the template for amplifying TCR beta CDR3 regions. An initial round of RT-PCR targeting the TCR CDR3 relied on the HTBI primer set. Each CDR3 protein is one row after TCRdb ran MiXCR on the multiplex PCR reads. This sample carries about 500,000 distinct CDR3 sequences, about 16% of them seen once, and the ten largest clones take about 31%. This clonotype was picked up many times.

The chain carries TRBV28 and TRBJ2-1; D gene unclear. Sequences were obtained from blood. The TCR was taken from a young woman with Graves' ophthalmopathy. The CDR3 sequence is CASSLPQPGSDEQFF. CDR3 DNA: TGTGCCAGCAGTTTACCTCAGCCAGGATCGGATGAGCAGTTCTTC.